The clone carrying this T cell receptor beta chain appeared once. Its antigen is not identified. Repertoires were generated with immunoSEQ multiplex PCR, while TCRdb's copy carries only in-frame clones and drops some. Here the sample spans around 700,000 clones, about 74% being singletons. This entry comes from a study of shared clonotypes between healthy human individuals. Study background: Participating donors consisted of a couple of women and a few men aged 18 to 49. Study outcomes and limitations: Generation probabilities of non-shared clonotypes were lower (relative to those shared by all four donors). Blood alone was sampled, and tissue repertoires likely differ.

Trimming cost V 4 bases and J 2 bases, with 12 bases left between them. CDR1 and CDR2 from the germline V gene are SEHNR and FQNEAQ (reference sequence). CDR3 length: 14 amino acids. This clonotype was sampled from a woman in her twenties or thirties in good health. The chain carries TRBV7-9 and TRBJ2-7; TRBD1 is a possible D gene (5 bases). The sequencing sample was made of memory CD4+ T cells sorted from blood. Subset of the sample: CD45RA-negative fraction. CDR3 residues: CASSYDRSPYEQYF. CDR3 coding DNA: TGTGCCAGCAGCTACGACAGATCACCCTACGAGCAGTACTTC.